Detailed here is one TCR beta chain. Measured with immunoSEQ multiplex PCR; TCRdb has only the in-frame clones, and not every one. The sample lists roughly 660,000 clones; approximately 90% were seen once. Germline CDR1 reads SGHDT; CDR2 reads YYEEEE. CDR3 length equals 13 residues. The ends were cut back, 3 bases at V and 5 bases at J, with 11 bases in the middle. These data originate in a study of shared T cell receptors in the human thymus. These data were also reused for a study on human thymus T cells. That study reports: The sample donors, healthy Finnish infants, were having corrective surgery for congenital heart defects. What appeared biased in thymic and blood repertoires was the usage of V and J genes.

Source material: thymocytes. The chain employs TRBV5-6 and TRBJ2-5; D not certain. The receptor comes from a boy younger than two with a congenital heart defect. The CDR3 coding sequence is TGTGCCAGCAGCTCTATATCCGGGGAGACCCAGTACTTC. Its protein product is CASSSISGETQYF.